Listed below are T cell receptor beta chains from one sample, sequenced in a study of graft-versus-host responses after intestinal transplantation. Measured with immunoSEQ multiplex PCR; TCRdb has only the in-frame clones, and not every one. Here the sample spans some 10,000 clones, 76% being singletons. This specimen consisted of ileum tissue, obtained 23 days after intestinal transplant. All receptors derive from a human patient who received an intestinal transplant, so some T cells may come from the graft donor. CDR3s include the opening cysteine and the closing phenylalanine or tryptophan. The D gene is left open where the match is weak. Clone size is shown for a subset of rows, as once, few, many or a class of expanded clone.

>12|.|TRBJ2-7|.|TRBV2
CASSPSSYEQYF
TGTGCCAGCAGTCCTAGCTCCTACGAGCAGTACTTC
>15|.|TRBJ2-7|.|TRBV6-5
CASSYSPGPNYEQYF
TGTGCCAGCAGTTACTCGCCAGGACCAAACTACGAGCAGTACTTC
>15|.|TRBJ1-2|.|TRBV15
CATSGEDTANYGYTF
TGTGCCACCAGCGGCGAGGACACTGCTAACTATGGCTACACCTTC
>14|.|TRBJ2-2|.|TRBV28
CASGDLSNTGELFF
TGTGCCAGCGGTGACCTATCGAACACCGGGGAGCTGTTTTTT
>12|few|TRBJ2-2|.|TRBV12-5
CASGSTAGELFF
TGTGCTAGTGGTTCGACAGCCGGGGAGCTGTTTTTT
>13|.|TRBJ2-7|.|TRBV29-1
CSVVQHVPYEQYF
TGCAGCGTTGTGCAGCACGTTCCCTACGAGCAGTACTTC
>15|.|TRBJ2-1|TRBD2|TRBV7-9
CASSFVAGGHNEQFF
TGTGCCAGCAGCTTCGTAGCGGGAGGGCATAATGAGCAGTTCTTC
>15|.|TRBJ2-2|TRBD1|TRBV28
CASSLYNRGTGELFF
TGTGCCAGCAGTTTATACAACAGGGGCACCGGGGAGCTGTTTTTT
>14|.|TRBJ2-5|.|TRBV7-2
CASSLWSFVETQYF
TGTGCCAGCAGCTTATGGTCCTTTGTGGAGACCCAGTACTTC
>15|.|TRBJ2-1|TRBD2|TRBV5-5
CASSPGLAGVNEQFF
TGTGCCAGCAGCCCGGGACTAGCGGGAGTCAATGAGCAGTTCTTC
>16|.|TRBJ2-2|TRBD2|TRBV28
CASTLLAGGDTGELFF
TGTGCCAGCACTCTCTTAGCGGGAGGGGACACCGGGGAGCTGTTTTTT
>11|few|TRBJ2-5|.|TRBV5-1
CASSLTETQYF
TGCGCCAGCAGCTTAACGGAGACCCAGTACTTC